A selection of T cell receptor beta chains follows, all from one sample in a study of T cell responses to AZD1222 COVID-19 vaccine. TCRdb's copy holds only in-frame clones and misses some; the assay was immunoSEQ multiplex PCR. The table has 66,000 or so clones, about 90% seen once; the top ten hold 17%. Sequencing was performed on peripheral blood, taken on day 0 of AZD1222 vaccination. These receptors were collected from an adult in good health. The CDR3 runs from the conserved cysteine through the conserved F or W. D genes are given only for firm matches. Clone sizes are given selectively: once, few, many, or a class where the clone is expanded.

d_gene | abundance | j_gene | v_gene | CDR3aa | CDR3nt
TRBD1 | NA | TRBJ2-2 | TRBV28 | CASSPFGTGGDTGELFF | TGTGCCAGCAGTCCCTTCGGGACAGGGGGCGACACCGGGGAGCTGTTTTTT
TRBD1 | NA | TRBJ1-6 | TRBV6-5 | CASSLTGNNSPLHF | TGTGCCAGCAGTCTGACAGGGAATAATTCACCCCTCCACTTT
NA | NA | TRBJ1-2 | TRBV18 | CASSPASGADVNYGYTF | TGTGCCAGCTCACCGGCCAGCGGGGCAGACGTTAACTATGGCTACACCTTC
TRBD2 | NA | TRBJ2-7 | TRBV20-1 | CSASLAGPSYEQYF | TGCAGTGCTAGTTTAGCGGGCCCTTCCTACGAGCAGTACTTC
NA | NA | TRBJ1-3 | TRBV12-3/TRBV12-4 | CASSFSGETIYF | TGTGCCAGCAGTTTTAGTGGGGAGACCATATATTTT
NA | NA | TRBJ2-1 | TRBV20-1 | CSASRGGDNEQFF | TGCAGTGCTAGTCGGGGCGGGGACAATGAGCAGTTCTTC
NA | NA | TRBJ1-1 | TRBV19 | CASSIESHPVNTEAFF | TGTGCCAGTAGTATAGAGTCGCACCCCGTGAACACTGAAGCTTTCTTT
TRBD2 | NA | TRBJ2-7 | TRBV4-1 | CASSQDRVSGLGSHEQYF | TGCGCCAGCAGCCAAGATCGAGTTTCGGGACTAGGTTCCCACGAGCAGTACTTC
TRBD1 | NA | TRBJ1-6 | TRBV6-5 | CASSPRTGVGSPLHF | TGTGCCAGCAGTCCTCGGACAGGGGTAGGTTCACCCCTCCACTTT
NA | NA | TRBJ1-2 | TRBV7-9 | CASSLGYPLGRDGYTF | TGTGCCAGCAGCTTAGGTTATCCTCTCGGCAGAGATGGCTACACCTTC
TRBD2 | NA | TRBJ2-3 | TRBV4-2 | CASSQDPTSGGAVPLDTQYF | TGTGCCAGCAGCCAAGACCCCACTAGCGGGGGGGCCGTCCCCCTAGATACGCAGTATTTT
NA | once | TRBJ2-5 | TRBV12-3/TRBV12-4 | CASSLVRETQYF | TGTGCCAGCAGTTTAGTACGGGAGACCCAGTACTTC
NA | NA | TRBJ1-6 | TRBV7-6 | CASSSIRTDGLILNSPLHF | TGTGCCAGCAGCTCAATTCGCACCGACGGCCTCATCCTTAATTCACCCCTCCACTTT
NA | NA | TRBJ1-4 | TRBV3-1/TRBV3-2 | CASSQPGTRDGKLFF | TGTGCCAGCAGCCAACCCGGGACCCGAGACGGAAAACTGTTTTTT
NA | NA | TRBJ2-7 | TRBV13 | CASSQGASTFYEQYF | TGTGCCAGCAGCCAAGGGGCTTCAACTTTCTACGAGCAGTACTTC
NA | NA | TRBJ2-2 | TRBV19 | CASAWGTNTGELFF | TGTGCCAGTGCCTGGGGTACGAACACCGGGGAGCTGTTTTTT
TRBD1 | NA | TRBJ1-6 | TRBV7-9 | CASSSTGAAYSPLHF | TGTGCCAGCAGCTCAACAGGGGCCGCCTATTCACCCCTCCACTTT
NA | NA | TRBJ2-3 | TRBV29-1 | CSVLDGTDTQYF | TGCAGCGTTCTAGACGGAACAGATACGCAGTATTTT
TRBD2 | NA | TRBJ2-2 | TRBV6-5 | CASSPSGANTGELFF | TGTGCCAGCAGTCCTAGCGGTGCGAACACCGGGGAGCTGTTTTTT
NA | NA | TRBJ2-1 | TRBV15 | CATSRDFAGEQFF | TGTGCCACCAGCAGAGATTTCGCGGGAGAGCAGTTCTTC
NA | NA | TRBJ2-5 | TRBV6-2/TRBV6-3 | CASSYARRTGLNSSETQYF | TGTGCCAGCAGTTACGCGAGACGGACAGGACTAAACTCATCGGAGACCCAGTACTTC
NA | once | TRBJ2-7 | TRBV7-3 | CASSPALKCIYEQYF | TGTGCCAGCAGCCCAGCCCTAAAGTGCATCTACGAGCAGTACTTC
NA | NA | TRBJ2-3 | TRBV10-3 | CAISESGMGVTDTQYF | TGTGCCATCAGTGAGTCAGGGATGGGGGTAACAGATACGCAGTATTTT
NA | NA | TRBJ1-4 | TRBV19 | CASSIVAGNLGKLFF | TGTGCCAGTAGTATCGTGGCAGGGAACTTGGGAAAACTGTTTTTT
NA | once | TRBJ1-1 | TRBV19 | CASSKGAEAFF | TGTGCCAGTAGTAAAGGGGCTGAAGCTTTCTTT
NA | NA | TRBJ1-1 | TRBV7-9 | CASSPPDTEAFF | TGTGCCAGCAGCCCTCCCGACACTGAAGCTTTCTTT
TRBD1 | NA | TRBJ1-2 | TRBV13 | CASSLDRGISNYGYTF | TGTGCCAGCAGCTTAGACAGGGGAATATCTAACTATGGCTACACCTTC
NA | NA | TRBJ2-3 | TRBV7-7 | CASSFGSEDTQYF | TGTGCTAGCAGCTTCGGGAGTGAAGATACGCAGTATTTT
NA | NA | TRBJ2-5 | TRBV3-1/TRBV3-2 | CASSQERGGETQYF | TGTGCCAGCAGCCAAGAAAGAGGGGGAGAGACCCAGTACTTC
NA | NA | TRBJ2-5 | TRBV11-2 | CASSSRLIAGIQETQYF | TGTGCCAGCAGCTCGAGACTCATCGCAGGGATCCAAGAGACCCAGTACTTC
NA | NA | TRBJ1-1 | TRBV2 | CASRGTEAFF | TGTGCCAGCAGGGGCACTGAAGCTTTCTTT
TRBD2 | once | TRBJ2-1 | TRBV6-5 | CASSTSGGDHNEQFF | TGTGCCAGCAGTACTAGCGGGGGGGATCACAATGAGCAGTTCTTC
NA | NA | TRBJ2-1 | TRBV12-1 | CASSFPSPRTSGDEQFF | TGTGCCAGCAGCTTTCCAAGCCCTCGGACTAGCGGGGACGAGCAGTTCTTC
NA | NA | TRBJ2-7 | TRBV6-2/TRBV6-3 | CASSGGHLYEQYF | TGTGCCAGCAGTGGAGGACACCTCTACGAGCAGTACTTC
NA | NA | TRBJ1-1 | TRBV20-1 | CSASRGVTEAFF | TGCAGTGCTAGTAGAGGAGTCACTGAAGCTTTCTTT
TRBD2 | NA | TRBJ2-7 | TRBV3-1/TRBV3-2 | CASSPWEGRSYEQYF | TGTGCCAGCAGCCCTTGGGAGGGCCGATCCTACGAGCAGTACTTC
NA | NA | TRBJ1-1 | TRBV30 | CAWSDVFTGAETEAFF | TGTGCCTGGAGTGACGTTTTTACGGGGGCCGAGACTGAAGCTTTCTTT
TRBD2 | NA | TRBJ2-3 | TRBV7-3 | CASSGQEGGGLLTDTQYF | TGTGCCAGCAGCGGCCAGGAGGGTGGGGGACTACTGACAGATACGCAGTATTTT
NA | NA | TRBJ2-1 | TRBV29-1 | CSVERVNEQFF | TGCAGCGTTGAAAGAGTCAATGAGCAGTTCTTC
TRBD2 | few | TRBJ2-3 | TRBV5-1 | CASSLYGWGLAGGKDTQYF | TGCGCCAGCAGCTTGTACGGTTGGGGACTAGCGGGAGGGAAAGATACGCAGTATTTT
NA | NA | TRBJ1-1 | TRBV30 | CAWSMNTEAFF | TGTGCCTGGTCCATGAACACTGAAGCTTTCTTT
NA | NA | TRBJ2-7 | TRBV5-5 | CASSLAGGGSYEQYF | TGTGCCAGCAGCTTGGCTGGAGGGGGCTCCTACGAGCAGTACTTC
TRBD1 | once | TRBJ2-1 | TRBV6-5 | CASSSPGQAPLGEQFF | TGTGCCAGCAGTTCCCCGGGACAGGCCCCTCTAGGCGAGCAGTTCTTC
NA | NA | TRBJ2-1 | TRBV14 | CASSLLGGYNEQFF | TGTGCCAGCAGCCTGCTCGGAGGGTACAATGAGCAGTTCTTC
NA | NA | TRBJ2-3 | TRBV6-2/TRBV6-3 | CASSYFPPGRTLLGGTQYF | TGTGCCAGCAGTTACTTTCCCCCGGGACGGACGTTACTAGGGGGTACGCAGTATTTT
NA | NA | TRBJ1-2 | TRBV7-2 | CASAEGGSGNYGYTF | TGTGCCAGCGCCGAGGGGGGGTCTGGCAACTATGGCTACACCTTC